Included here is one T cell receptor (beta chain) sequence, with context. This table comes from immunoSEQ multiplex PCR, and its TCRdb copy is limited to in-frame clones, with some not included. There are tens of thousands of clones in the sample; about 92% occur only once, and roughly 0.36% lies in the top ten. The sample is drawn from a study of technical replicates of blood from a few donors. Germline CDR1 LNHDA, CDR2 SQIVND (reference sequence). V was pared by 6 bases and J by 0 bases, with 15 bases between. The CDR3 is made up of 16 amino acids. This clonotype originated in a human donor in good health. Sequenced input: T cells isolated from PBMCs. This chain joins TRBV19 and TRBJ1-5, with D perhaps matching TRBD1 (5 bases). CDR3 bases: TGTGCCAGTAGAGGGGCCCTTTATTATAGCAATCAGCCCCAGCATTTT. This encodes CASRGALYYSNQPQHF.